The sequence of this TCR beta chain was determined in a study of cytomegalovirus exposure and HLA in healthy donors. Study findings and constraints: That first-cohort TCR clusters tended to co-occur in the 90 to 150 validation repertoires was found in a later analysis.

The protocol was immunoSEQ multiplex PCR, while the TCRdb copy is restricted to in-frame clones and leaves out a portion. The table records about 120,000 clones, about 89% of them present only once. CDR1 is MNHEY and CDR2 is SVGAGI in the germline V gene. CDR3 length equals 15 residues. Between the trimmed V and J ends, which lost 6 bases and 4 bases, there was a span of 18 bases. About this clone: Its antigen remains unknown.

Sequenced material: PBMCs. This chain links TRBV6-5 with TRBJ1-2, with D maybe TRBD1 (6 bases). This clonotype was sampled from a woman aged 18-30 years in good health and CMV-seronegative. The CDR3 here is CASSSTGGAVYGYTF. In nucleotides, the CDR3 is TGTGCCAGCAGCTCGACCGGGGGGGCGGTCTATGGCTACACCTTC.